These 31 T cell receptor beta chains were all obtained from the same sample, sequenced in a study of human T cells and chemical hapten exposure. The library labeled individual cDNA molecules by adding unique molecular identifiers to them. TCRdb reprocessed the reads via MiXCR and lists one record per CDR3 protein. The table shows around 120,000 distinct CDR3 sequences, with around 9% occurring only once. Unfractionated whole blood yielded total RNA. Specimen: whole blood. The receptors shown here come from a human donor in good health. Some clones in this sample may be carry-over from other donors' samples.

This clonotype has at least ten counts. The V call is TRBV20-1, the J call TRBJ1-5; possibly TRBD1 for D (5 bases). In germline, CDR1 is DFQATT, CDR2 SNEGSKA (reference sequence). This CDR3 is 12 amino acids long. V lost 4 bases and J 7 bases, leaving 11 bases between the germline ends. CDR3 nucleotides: TGCAGTGCTAAGGGGCCTGGACAGCCCCAGCATTTT. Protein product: CSAKGPGQPQHF.

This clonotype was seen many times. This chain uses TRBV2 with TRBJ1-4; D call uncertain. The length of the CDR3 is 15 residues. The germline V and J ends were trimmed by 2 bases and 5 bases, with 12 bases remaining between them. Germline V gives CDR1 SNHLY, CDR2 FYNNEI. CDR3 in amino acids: CASSESGTYNEKLFF. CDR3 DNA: TGTGCCAGCAGTGAAAGCGGCACCTACAATGAAAAACTGTTTTTT. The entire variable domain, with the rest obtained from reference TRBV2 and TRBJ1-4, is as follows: EPEVTQTPSHQVTQMGQEVILRCVPISNHLYFYWYRQILGQKVEFLVSFYNNEISEKSEIFDDQFSVERPDGSNFTLKIRSTKLEDSAMYFCASSESGTYNEKLFFGSGTQLSVL.

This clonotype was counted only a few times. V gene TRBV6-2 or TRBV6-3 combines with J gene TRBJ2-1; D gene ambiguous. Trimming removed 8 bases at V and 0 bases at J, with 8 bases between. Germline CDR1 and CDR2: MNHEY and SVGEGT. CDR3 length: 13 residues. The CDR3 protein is CASSELSYNEQFF. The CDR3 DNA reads TGTGCCAGCTCTGAGCTCTCCTACAATGAGCAGTTCTTC.

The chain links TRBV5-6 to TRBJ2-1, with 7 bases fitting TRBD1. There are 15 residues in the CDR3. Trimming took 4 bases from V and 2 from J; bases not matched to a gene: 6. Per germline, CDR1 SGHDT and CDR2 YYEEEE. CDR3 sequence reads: CASSPGQPAYNEQFF. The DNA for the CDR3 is TGTGCCAGCAGCCCGGGACAGCCCGCCTACAATGAGCAGTTCTTC.

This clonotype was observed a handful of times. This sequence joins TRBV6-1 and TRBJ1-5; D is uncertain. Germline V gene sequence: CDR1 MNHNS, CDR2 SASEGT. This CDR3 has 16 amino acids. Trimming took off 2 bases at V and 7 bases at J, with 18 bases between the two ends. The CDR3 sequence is CASSERGQSRGQPQHF. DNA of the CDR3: TGTGCCAGCAGTGAAAGAGGGCAGTCCCGAGGACAGCCCCAGCATTTT.

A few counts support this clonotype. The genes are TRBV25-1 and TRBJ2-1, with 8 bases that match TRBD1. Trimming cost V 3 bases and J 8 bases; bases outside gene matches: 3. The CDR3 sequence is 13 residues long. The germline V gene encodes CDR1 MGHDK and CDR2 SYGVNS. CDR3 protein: CASSEEDRDEQFF. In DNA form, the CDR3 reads TGTGCCAGCAGTGAGGAGGACAGGGATGAGCAGTTCTTC. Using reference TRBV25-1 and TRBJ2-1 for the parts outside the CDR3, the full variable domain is EADIYQTPRYLVIGTGKKITLECSQTMGHDKMYWYQQDPGMELHLIHYSYGVNSTEKGDLSSESTVSRIRTEHFPLTLESARPSHTSQYLCASSEEDRDEQFFGPGTRLTVL.

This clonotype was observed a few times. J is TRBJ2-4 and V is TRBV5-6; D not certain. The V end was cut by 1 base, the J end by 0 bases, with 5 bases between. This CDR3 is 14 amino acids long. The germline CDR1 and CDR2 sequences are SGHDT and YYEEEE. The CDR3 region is CASSLQVAKNIQYF. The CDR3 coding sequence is TGTGCCAGCAGCTTGCAAGTAGCCAAAAACATTCAGTACTTC.

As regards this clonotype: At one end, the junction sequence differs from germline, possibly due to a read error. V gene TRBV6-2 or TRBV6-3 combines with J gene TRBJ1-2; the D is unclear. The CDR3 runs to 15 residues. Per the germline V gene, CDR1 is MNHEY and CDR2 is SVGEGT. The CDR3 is CASKKQALANYSYTF. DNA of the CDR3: TGTGCCAGCAAGAAACAAGCTTTAGCTAACTATAGCTACACCTTC.

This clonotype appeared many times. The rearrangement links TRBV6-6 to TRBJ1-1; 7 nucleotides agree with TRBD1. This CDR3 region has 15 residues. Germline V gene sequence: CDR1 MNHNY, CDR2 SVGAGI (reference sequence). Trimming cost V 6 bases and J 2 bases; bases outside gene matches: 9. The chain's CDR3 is CASRTEGGGNTEAFF. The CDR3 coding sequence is TGTGCCAGCAGGACCGAGGGAGGGGGCAACACTGAAGCTTTCTTT.

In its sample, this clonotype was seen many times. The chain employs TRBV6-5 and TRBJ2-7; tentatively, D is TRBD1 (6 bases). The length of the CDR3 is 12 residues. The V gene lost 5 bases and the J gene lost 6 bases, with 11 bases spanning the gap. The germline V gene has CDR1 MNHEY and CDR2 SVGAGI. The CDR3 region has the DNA TGTGCCAGCAGTAAACAAGGGGGCGAGCAGTACTTC. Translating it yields CASSKQGGEQYF.

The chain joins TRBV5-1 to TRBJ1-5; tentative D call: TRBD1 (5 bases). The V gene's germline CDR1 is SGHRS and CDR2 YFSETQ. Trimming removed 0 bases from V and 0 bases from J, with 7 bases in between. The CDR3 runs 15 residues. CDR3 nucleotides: TGCGCCAGCAGCTTGGCGACAGATAGCAATCAGCCCCAGCATTTT. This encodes CASSLATDSNQPQHF.

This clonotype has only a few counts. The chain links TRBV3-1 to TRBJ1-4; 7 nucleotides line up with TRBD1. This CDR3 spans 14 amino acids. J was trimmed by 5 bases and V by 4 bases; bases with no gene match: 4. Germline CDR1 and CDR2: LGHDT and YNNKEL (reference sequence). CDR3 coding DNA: TGTGCCAGCAGCCGGACAGGAGAGAATGAAAAACTGTTTTTT. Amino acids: CASSRTGENEKLFF.

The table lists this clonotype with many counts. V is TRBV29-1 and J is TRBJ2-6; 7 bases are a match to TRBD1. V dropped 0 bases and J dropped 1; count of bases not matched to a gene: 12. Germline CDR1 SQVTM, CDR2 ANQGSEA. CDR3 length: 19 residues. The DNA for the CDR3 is TGCAGCGTTGAAGAGAGGAGGACAGGAGCTTCATCTGGGGCCAACGTCCTGACTTTC. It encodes CSVEERRTGASSGANVLTF.

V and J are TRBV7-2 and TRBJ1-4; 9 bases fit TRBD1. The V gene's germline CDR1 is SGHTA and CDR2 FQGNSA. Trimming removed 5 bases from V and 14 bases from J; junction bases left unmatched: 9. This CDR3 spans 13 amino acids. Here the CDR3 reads CASSQRTGEVLFF. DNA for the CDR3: TGTGCCAGCAGCCAGAGGACAGGGGAGGTGCTGTTTTTT. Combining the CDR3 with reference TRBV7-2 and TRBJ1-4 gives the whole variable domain GAGVSQSPSNKVTEKGKDVELRCDPISGHTALYWYRQSLGQGLEFLIYFQGNSAPDKSGLPSDRFSAERTGGSVSTLTIQRTQQEDSAVYLCASSQRTGEVLFFGSGTQLSVL.

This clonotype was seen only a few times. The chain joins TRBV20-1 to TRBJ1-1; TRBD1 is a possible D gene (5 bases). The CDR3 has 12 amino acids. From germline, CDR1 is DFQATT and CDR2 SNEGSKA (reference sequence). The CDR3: CSATAPNTEAFF. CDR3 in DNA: TGCAGCGCGACAGCGCCGAACACTGAAGCTTTCTTT.

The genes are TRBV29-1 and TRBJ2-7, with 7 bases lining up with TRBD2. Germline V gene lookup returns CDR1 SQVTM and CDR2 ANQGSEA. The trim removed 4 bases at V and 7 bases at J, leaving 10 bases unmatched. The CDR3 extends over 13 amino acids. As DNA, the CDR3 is TGCAGCGTTGGGACTAGTGGTTCGAGGGAGCAGTACTTC. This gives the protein CSVGTSGSREQYF.

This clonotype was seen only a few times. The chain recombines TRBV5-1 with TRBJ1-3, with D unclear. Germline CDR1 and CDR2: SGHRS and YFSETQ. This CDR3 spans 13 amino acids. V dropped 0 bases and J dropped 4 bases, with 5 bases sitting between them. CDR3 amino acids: CASSLGQGNTIYF. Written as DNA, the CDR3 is TGCGCCAGCAGCTTGGGCCAGGGAAACACCATATATTTT.

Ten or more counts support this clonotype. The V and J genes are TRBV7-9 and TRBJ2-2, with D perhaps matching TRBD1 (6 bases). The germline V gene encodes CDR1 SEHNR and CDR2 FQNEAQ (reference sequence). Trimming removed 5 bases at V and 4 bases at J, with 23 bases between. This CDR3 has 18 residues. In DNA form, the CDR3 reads TGTGCCAGCAGCATCACAGGGCAGGTGAAATATTTCACCGGGGAGCTGTTTTTT. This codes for CASSITGQVKYFTGELFF.

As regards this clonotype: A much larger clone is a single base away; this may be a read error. CDR3 amino acids: CASRKNRGRLNNSPLHF. CDR3 sequence (DNA): TGTGCCAGCAGGAAGAACAGGGGACGGTTGAATAATTCACCCCTCCACTTT. This chain links TRBV2 with TRBJ1-6, with 7 bases aligning to TRBD1. The V segment lost 6 bases and the J segment 5 bases; nucleotides outside the gene matches: 13. The CDR3 runs to 17 residues. The germline V gene has CDR1 SNHLY and CDR2 FYNNEI.

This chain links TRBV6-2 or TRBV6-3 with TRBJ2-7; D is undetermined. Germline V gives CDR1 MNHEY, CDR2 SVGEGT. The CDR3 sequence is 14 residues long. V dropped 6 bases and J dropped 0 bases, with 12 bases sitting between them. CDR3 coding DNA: TGTGCCAGCAGCCTCGGACCCAACTCCTACGAGCAGTACTTC. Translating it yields CASSLGPNSYEQYF.

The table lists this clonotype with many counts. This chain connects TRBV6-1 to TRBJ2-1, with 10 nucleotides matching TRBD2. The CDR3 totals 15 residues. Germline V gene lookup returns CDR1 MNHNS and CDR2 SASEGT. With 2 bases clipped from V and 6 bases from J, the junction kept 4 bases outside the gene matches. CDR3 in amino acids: CASSEISGGPNEQFF. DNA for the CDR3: TGTGCCAGCAGTGAAATTAGCGGGGGGCCCAATGAGCAGTTCTTC.

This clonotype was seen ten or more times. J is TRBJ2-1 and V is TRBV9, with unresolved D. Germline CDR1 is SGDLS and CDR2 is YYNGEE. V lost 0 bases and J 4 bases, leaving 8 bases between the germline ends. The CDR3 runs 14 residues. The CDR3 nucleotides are TGTGCCAGCAGCGTAGTGGCTAGTTACAATGAGCAGTTCTTC. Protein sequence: CASSVVASYNEQFF.

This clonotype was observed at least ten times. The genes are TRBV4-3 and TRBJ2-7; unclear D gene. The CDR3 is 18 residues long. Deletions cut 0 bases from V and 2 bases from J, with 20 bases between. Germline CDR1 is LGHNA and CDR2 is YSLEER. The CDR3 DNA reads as TGCGCCAGCAGCCAAGATTTGTTCCCGGCCATAAAGACCTACGAGCAGTACTTC. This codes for CASSQDLFPAIKTYEQYF.

The CDR3 loop reads CASSPGYTGELFF. CDR3 nucleotide sequence: TGTGCCAGCAGCCCGGGATACACCGGGGAGCTGTTTTTT. The chain carries TRBV7-8 and TRBJ2-2, with D perhaps TRBD2 (5 bases). The CDR3 sequence is 13 residues long. The V and J ends lost 5 bases and 3 bases respectively, with 7 bases between them. Germline V gene data show CDR1 as SGHVS and CDR2 as FQNEAQ.

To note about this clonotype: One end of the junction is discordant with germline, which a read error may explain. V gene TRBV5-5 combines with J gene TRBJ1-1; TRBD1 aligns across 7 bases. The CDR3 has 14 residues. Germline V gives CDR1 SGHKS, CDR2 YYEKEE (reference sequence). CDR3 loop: CASNLTGKNTEAFF. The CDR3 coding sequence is TGTGCCAGCAACTTGACAGGGAAGAACACTGAAGCTTTCTTT.

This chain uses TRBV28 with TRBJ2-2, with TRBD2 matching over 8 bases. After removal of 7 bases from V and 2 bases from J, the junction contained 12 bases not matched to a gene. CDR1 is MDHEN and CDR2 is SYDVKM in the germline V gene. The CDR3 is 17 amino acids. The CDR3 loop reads CASTGRRLAGNTGELFF. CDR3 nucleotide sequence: TGTGCCAGCACCGGCAGAAGGCTAGCGGGCAACACCGGGGAGCTGTTTTTT.

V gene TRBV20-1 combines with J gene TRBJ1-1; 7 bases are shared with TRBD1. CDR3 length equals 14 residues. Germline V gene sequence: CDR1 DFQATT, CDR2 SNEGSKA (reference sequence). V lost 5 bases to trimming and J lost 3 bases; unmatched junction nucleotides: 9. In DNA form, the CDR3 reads TGCAGTGCTGGGAACAGGGGATCGCACACTGAAGCTTTCTTT. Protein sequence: CSAGNRGSHTEAFF.

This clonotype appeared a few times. In nucleotides, the CDR3 is TGTGCCAGTAGTTTTCCCGGGACACCCCAGGAGCCCCAGCATTTT. Translated: CASSFPGTPQEPQHF. The chain is built from TRBV19 and TRBJ1-5; perhaps TRBD1 as D (6 bases). Trimming removed 5 bases at V and 8 bases at J, with 19 bases between. The CDR3 has 15 amino acids. Germline V gene sequence: CDR1 LNHDA, CDR2 SQIVND (reference sequence).

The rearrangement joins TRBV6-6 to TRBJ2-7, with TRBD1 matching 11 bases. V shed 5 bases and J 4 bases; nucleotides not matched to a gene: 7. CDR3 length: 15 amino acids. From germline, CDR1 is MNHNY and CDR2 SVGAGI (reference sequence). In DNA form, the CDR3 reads TGTGCCAGCAGTAATGGACAGGGGGCGAAGTACGAGCAGTACTTC. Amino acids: CASSNGQGAKYEQYF.

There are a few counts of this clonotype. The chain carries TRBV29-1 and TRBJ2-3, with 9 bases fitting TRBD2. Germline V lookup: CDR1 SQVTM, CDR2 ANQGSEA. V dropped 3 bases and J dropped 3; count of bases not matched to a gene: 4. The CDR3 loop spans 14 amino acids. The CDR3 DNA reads TGCAGCGTTGATATTCTAGCGGGGACAGATACGCAGTATTTT. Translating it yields CSVDILAGTDTQYF.

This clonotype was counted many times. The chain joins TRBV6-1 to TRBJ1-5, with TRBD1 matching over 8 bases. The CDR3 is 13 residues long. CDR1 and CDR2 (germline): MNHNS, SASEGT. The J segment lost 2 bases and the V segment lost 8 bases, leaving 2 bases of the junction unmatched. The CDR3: CASGTGGNQPQHF. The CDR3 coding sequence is TGTGCCAGCGGGACAGGTGGCAATCAGCCCCAGCATTTT.